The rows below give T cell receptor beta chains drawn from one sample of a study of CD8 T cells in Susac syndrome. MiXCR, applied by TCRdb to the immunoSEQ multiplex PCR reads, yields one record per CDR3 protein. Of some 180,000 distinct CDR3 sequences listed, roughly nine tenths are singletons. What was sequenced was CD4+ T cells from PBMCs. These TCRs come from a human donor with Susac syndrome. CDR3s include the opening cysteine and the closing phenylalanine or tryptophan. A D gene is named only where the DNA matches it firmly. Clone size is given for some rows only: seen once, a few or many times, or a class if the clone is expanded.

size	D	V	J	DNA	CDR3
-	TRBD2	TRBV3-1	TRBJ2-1	TGTGCCAGCAGCCGAAGGACTAGCGGGGGTAATGAGCAGTTCTTC	CASSRRTSGGNEQFF
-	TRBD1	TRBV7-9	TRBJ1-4	TGTGCCAGCAGCTCCACAACCGGGACAGGGAGGAAAAAACTGTTTTTT	CASSSTTGTGRKKLFF
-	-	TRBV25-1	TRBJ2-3	TGTGCCAGCAGTGAAATATCAGGAGGGACAGCAATCACAGATACGCAGTATTTT	CASSEISGGTAITDTQYF
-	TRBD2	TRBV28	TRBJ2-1	TGTGCCAGCAGTAACCCTGGACTAGCGGAAAATGAGCAGTTCTTC	CASSNPGLAENEQFF
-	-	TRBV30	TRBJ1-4	TGTGCCTGGAGTGTACCTGGGACTGAATTAGAAAAACTGTTTTTT	CAWSVPGTELEKLFF
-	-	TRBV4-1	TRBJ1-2	TGCGCCAGCAGCCAGCCTTCCGCGGGACACCCTAACTATGGCTACACCTTC	CASSQPSAGHPNYGYTF
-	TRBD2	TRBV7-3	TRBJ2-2	TGTGCCAGCAGCCCTAGCGGGAGTAGCACCGGGGAGCTGTTTTTT	CASSPSGSSTGELFF
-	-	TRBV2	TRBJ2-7	TGTGCCAGCAGTGCGACGGGACGGATTTACGAGCAGTACTTC	CASSATGRIYEQYF
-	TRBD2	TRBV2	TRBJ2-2	TGTGCCAGCGATCAGAGAGGGCTAGCGGGGTTCACCGGGGAGCTGTTTTTT	CASDQRGLAGFTGELFF
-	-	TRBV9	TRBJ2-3	TGTGCCAGCAGCGTAGGCCCTCTCAGGCGGGATCGCACAGATACGCAGTATTTT	CASSVGPLRRDRTDTQYF
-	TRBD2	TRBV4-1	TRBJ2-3	TGCGCCAGCGGACGACTAGCGGGAGCCGGAGATACGCAGTATTTT	CASGRLAGAGDTQYF
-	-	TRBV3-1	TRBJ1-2	TGTGCCAGCAGCCAATTCTCGGATGGCTACACCTTC	CASSQFSDGYTF
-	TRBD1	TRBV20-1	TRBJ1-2	TGCAGTGCCATGGACAGGCGATCTTATGGCTACACCTTC	CSAMDRRSYGYTF
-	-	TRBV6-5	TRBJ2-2	TGTGCCAGCAGTTCCCCCTTTCAGCTAGCCGGCGGGGAGCTGTTTTTT	CASSSPFQLAGGELFF
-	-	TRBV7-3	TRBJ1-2	TGTGCCAGCAGCTCGGGGACCGCGCTGGGTGGCTACACCTTC	CASSSGTALGGYTF
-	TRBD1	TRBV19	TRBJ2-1	TGTGCCAGTAGAGCCGGGACAGGGGGCCACTCCTACAATGAGCAGTTCTTC	CASRAGTGGHSYNEQFF
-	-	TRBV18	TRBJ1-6	TGTGCCAGCTCAAGGGACCAAGGACCCCGGCCTGATTCACCCCTCCACTTT	CASSRDQGPRPDSPLHF
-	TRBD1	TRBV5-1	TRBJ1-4	TGCGCCAGCAGCTTGGTATCGGGACAGGGACGCGAAAAACTGTTTTTT	CASSLVSGQGREKLFF
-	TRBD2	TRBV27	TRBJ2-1	TGTGCCAGCAGTTCGACTAGCGGGGGGGCTGTTAGGGAGCAGTTCTTC	CASSSTSGGAVREQFF
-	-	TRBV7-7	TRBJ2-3	TGTGCTAGCAGCTTAGAGTTCACAGATACGCAGTATTTT	CASSLEFTDTQYF
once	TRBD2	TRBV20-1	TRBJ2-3	TGCAGTGCTAGTAAGCGGGAGGGCGCAGATACGCAGTATTTT	CSASKREGADTQYF
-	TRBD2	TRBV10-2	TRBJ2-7	TGCGCCAGCCTCCTCGGAACTAGCGGTTCCTACGAGCAGTACTTC	CASLLGTSGSYEQYF
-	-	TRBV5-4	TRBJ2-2	TGTGCCAGCAGCCTCCCGTCTGGGGAGCTGTTTTTT	CASSLPSGELFF
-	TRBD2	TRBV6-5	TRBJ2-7	TGTGCCAGCAGGATAGCGGGGGATTCCTACGAGCAGTACTTC	CASRIAGDSYEQYF
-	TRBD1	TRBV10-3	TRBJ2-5	TGTGCCATCACTCCCAGGGGGGAGACCCAGTACTTC	CAITPRGETQYF